This entry describes one TCR beta chain. These data are taken from a study of Ad26.COV2.S vaccination and SARS-CoV-2 variants. Overall study: Intramuscular Ad26.COV2.S doses were given once or twice, 56 days apart.

Here immunoSEQ multiplex PCR was the method, and the copy in TCRdb shows in-frame clones only, minus some. The data contain about 480,000 clones, roughly 87% of them singletons. The CDR3 has 16 amino acids. The germline V gene encodes CDR1 MNHEY and CDR2 SVGAGI. The V and J ends lost 2 bases and 0 bases respectively, with 11 bases between them. The treatment is: roughly 20 received Ad26.COV2.S at low or high dose, single or two shots; about 5 received placebo; per-sample allocation not given. The investigators took samples on day 63 after the first vaccine or placebo injection. Expressing Wuhan-strain SARS-CoV-2 spike, an Ad26 vector served as the vaccine.

This chain links TRBV6-5 with TRBJ1-3, with a possible D match to TRBD1 (6 bases). The input for sequencing was peripheral blood, taken in a trial of Ad26.COV2.S vaccine versus placebo. The sequence was obtained from a person between 18 and 60 years old who received the Ad26.COV2.S COVID-19 vaccine or a placebo. The CDR3 loop reads CASSYLDSYSGNTIYF. The DNA for the CDR3 is TGTGCCAGCAGTTACCTGGACAGTTACTCTGGAAACACCATATATTTT.